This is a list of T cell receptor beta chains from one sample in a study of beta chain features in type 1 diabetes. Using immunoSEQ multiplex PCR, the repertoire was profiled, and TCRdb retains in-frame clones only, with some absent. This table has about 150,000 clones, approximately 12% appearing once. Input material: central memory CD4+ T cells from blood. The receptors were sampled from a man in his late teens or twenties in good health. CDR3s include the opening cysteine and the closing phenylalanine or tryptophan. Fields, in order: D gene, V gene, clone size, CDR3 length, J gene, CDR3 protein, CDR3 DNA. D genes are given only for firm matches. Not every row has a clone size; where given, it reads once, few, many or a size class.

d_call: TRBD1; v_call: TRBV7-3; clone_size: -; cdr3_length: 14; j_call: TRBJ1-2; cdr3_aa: CASSPGQGAYGYTF; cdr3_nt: TGTGCCAGCAGCCCCGGACAGGGGGCGTATGGCTACACCTTC
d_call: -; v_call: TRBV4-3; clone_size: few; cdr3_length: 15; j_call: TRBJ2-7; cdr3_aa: CASSPHILLRSEEYF; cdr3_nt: TGCGCCAGCAGCCCACATATACTGTTGAGGTCTGAGGAGTACTTC
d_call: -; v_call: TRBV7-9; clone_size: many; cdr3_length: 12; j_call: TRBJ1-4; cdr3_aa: CASEEVNEKLFF; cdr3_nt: TGTGCCAGCGAAGAGGTTAATGAAAAACTGTTTTTT
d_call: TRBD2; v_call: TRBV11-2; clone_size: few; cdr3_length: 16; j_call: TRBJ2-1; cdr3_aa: CASSFFGTSGRKEQFF; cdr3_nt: TGTGCCAGCAGCTTTTTCGGGACTAGCGGGAGAAAGGAGCAGTTCTTC
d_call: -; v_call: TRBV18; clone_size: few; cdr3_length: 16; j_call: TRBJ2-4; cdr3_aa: CASSPTASLAKNIQYF; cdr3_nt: TGTGCCAGCTCACCGACGGCTTCATTAGCCAAAAACATTCAGTACTTC
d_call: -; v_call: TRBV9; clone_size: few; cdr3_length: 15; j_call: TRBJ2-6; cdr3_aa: CASSVSGDGANVLTF; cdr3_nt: TGTGCCAGCAGCGTGTCAGGGGACGGGGCCAACGTCCTGACTTTC
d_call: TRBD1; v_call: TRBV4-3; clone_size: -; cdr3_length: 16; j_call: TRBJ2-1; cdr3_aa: CASSQFPTGAYNEQFF; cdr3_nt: TGCGCCAGCAGCCAGTTCCCGACAGGGGCCTACAATGAGCAGTTCTTC
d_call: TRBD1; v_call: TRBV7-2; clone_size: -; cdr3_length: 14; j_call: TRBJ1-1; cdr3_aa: CASRTDRGVSEAFF; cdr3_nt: TGTGCCAGCAGAACGGACAGGGGAGTTTCTGAAGCTTTCTTT
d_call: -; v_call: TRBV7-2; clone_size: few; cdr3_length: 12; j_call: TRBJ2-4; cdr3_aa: CASSPGPNIQYF; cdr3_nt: TGTGCCAGCAGCCCGGGACCGAACATTCAGTACTTC
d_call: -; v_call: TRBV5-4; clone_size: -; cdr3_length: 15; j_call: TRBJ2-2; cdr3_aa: CASSTASQSTGELFF; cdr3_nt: TGTGCCAGCAGCACAGCCTCTCAGAGTACCGGGGAGCTGTTTTTT
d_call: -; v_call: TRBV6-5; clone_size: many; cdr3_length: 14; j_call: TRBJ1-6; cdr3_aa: CASRQAKFGSPLHF; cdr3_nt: TGTGCCAGCAGGCAGGCGAAGTTTGGTTCACCCCTCCACTTT
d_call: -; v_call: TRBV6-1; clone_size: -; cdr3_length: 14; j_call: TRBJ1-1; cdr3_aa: CASRGQSFFTEAFF; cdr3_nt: TGTGCCAGCAGGGGACAATCCTTTTTCACTGAAGCTTTCTTT
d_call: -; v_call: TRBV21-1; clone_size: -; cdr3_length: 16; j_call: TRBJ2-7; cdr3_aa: CASSKGGLAASYEQYF; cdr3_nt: TGTGCCAGCAGCAAAGGGGGACTAGCGGCCTCCTACGAGCAGTACTTC
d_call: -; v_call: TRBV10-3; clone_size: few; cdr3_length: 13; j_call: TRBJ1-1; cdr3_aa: CAIGREMNTEAFF; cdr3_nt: TGTGCCATCGGCAGGGAAATGAACACTGAAGCTTTCTTT
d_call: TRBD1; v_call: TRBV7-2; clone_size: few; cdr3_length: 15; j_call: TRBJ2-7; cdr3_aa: CASSPDRGEPYEQYF; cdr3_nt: TGTGCCAGCAGCCCCGACAGGGGGGAGCCCTACGAGCAGTACTTC
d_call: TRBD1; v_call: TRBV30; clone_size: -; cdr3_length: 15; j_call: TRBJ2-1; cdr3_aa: CAWSVGFRGRNEQFF; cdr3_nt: TGTGCCTGGAGTGTCGGGTTTAGGGGGCGGAATGAGCAGTTCTTC
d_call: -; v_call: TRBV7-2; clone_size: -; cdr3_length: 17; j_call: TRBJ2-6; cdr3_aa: CASSLDRADSGANVLTF; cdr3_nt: TGTGCCAGCAGCTTAGACAGGGCAGACTCTGGGGCCAACGTCCTGACTTTC
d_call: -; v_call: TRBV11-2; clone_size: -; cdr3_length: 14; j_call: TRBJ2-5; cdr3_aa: CASSPQALGETQYF; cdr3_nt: TGTGCCAGCAGCCCTCAGGCTCTCGGGGAGACCCAGTACTTC
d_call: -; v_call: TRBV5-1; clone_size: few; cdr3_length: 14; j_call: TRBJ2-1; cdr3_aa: CASSPGPDYNEQFF; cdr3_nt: TGCGCCAGCAGCCCGGGACCCGACTACAATGAGCAGTTCTTC
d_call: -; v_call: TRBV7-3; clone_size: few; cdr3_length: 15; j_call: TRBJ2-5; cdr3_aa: CASSQDPGDRETQYF; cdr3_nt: TGTGCCAGCAGCCAGGATCCGGGGGATCGAGAGACCCAGTACTTC
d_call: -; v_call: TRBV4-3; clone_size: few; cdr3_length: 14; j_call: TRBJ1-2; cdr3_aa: CASSQDRATYGYTF; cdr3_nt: TGCGCCAGCAGCCAAGACAGGGCGACCTATGGCTACACCTTC
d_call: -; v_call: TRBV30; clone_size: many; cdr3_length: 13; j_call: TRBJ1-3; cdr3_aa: CAWSAGAGNTIYF; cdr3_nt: TGTGCCTGGAGTGCAGGGGCTGGAAACACCATATATTTT
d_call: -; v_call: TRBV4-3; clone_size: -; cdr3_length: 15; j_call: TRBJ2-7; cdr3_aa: CASSQEVFRGYEQYF; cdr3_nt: TGCGCCAGCAGCCAAGAAGTATTTCGTGGCTACGAGCAGTACTTC
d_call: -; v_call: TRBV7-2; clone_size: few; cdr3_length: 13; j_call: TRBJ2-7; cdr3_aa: CASSLGRVYEQYF; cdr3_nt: TGTGCCAGCAGCTTAGGCAGGGTCTACGAGCAGTACTTC
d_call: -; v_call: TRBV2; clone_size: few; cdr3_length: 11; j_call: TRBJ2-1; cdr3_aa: CASSGWNEQFF; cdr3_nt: TGTGCCAGCAGTGGTTGGAATGAGCAGTTCTTC
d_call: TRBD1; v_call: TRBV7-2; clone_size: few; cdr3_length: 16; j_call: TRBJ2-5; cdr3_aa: CASSASRQGVGETQYF; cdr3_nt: TGTGCCAGCAGCGCTTCTAGACAGGGAGTAGGAGAGACCCAGTACTTC
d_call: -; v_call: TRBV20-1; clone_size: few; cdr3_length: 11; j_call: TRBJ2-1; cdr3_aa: CSAREVAEQFF; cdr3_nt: TGCAGTGCTAGAGAAGTGGCTGAGCAGTTCTTC
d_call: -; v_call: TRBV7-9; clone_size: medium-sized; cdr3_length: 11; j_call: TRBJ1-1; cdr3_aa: CASSHSSEAFF; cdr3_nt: TGTGCCAGCAGTCACAGCTCAGAAGCTTTCTTT
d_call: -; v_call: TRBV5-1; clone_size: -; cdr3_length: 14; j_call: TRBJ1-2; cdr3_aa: CASSLGQPYYGYTF; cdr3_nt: TGCGCCAGCAGCTTGGGACAGCCCTACTATGGCTACACCTTC
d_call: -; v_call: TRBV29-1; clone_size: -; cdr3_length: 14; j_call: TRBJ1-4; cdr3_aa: CSVEDRGRAEKLFF; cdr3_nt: TGCAGCGTTGAAGATCGCGGCAGGGCAGAAAAACTGTTTTTT
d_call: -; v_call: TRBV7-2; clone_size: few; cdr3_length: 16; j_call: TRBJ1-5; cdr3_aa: CASSLASYVGNQPQHF; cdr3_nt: TGTGCCAGCAGCTTAGCGTCTTATGTGGGCAATCAGCCCCAGCATTTT
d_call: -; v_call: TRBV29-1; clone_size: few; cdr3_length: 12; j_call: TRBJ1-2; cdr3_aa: CSALGLDYGYTF; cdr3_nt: TGCAGCGCTCTCGGGCTCGACTATGGCTACACCTTC